This TCR beta chain was observed in a study of cytomegalovirus exposure and HLA in healthy donors. For the study at large: The early release's HLA-typed donors yielded roughly 85 million unique TCRs.

PCR used 60 Vbeta primers and 13 Jbeta primers. The data were produced by immunoSEQ multiplex PCR, yet TCRdb's version contains in-frame clones alone and is incomplete. This sample carries 130,000 or so clones, around three quarters of them seen once, and the ten largest clones take 1.8%. This clone has a handful of counts. The antigen is not known. Study-wide results and limits: Serostatus for CMV was the only available immune exposure information. With later analysis, a missense DCLRE1C variant became linked to TCR beta V- and J-gene trimming.

Sequenced: PBMCs. The sequence came from a man aged 40-49 years in good health and CMV-seronegative.

CDR3 sequence: CASRMDRGSNQPQHF. The CDR3 region has the DNA TGTGCCAGCAGGATGGACAGGGGTAGCAATCAGCCCCAGCATTTT. The rearrangement uses TRBV7-2 and TRBJ1-5; 9 bases agree with TRBD1. V lost 6 bases to trimming and J lost 0 bases; unmatched junction nucleotides: 3. This CDR3 is 15 amino acids long. CDR1 is SGHTA, CDR2 FQGNSA, per germline.